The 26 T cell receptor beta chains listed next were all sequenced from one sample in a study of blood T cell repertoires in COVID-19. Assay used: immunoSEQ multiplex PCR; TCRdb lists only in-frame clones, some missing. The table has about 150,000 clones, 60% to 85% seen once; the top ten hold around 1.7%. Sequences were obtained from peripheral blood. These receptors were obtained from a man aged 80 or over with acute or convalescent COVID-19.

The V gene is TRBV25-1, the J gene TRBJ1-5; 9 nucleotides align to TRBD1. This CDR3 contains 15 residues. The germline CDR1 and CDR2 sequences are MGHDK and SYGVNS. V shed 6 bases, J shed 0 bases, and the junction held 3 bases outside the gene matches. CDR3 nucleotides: TGTGCCAGCAGGGCGACAGGGGGTAGCAATCAGCCCCAGCATTTT. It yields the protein CASRATGGSNQPQHF.

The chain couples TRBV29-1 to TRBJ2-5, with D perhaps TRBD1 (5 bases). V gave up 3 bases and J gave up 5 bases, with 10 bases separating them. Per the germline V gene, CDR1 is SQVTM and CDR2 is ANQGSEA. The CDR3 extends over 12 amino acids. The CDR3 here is CSVDARGETQYF. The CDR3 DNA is TGCAGCGTTGACGCTAGGGGTGAGACCCAGTACTTC. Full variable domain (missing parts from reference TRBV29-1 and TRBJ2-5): SAVISQKPSRDICQRGTSLTIQCQVDSQVTMMFWYRQQPGQSLTLIATANQGSEATYESGFVIDKFPISRPNLTFSTLTVSNMSPEDSSIYLCSVDARGETQYFGPGTRLLVL.

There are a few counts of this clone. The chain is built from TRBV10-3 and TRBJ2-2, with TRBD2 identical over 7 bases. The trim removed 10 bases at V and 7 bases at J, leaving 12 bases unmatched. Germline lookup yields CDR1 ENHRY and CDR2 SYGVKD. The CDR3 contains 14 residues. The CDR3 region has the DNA TGTGCCACCGGGGAGCGGGAAGGGGTCGGGGAGCTGTTTTTT. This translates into CATGEREGVGELFF.

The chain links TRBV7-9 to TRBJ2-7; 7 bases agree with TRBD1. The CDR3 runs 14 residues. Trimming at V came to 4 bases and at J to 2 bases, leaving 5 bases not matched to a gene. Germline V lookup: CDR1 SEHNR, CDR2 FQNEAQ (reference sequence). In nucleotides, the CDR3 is TGTGCCAGCAGCTACCGGGACAGACCCTACGAGCAGTACGTC. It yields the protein CASSYRDRPYEQYV.

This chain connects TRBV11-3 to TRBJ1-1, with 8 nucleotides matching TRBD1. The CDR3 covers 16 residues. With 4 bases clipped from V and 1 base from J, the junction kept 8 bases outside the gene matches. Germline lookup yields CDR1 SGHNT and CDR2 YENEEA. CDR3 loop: CASSSPGTGRNTEAFF. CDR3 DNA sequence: TGTGCCAGCAGCTCTCCGGGGACAGGAAGGAACACTGAAGCTTTCTTT.

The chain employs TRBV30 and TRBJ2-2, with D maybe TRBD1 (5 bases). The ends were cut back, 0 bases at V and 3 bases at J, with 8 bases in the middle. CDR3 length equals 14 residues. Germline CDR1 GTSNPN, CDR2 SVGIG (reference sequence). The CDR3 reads CAWSVRQYTGELFF. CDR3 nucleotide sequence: TGTGCCTGGAGTGTGAGACAGTACACCGGGGAGCTGTTTTTT.

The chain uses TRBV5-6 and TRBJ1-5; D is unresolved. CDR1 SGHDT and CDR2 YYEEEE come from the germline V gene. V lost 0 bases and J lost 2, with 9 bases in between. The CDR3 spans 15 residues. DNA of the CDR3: TGTGCCAGCAGCTTGGCGGGGAGCGGCAATCAGCCCCAGCATTTT. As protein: CASSLAGSGNQPQHF.

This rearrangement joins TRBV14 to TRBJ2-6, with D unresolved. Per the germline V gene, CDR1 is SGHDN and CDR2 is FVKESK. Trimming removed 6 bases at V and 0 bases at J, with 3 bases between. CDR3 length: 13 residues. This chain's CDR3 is CASSNSGANVLTF. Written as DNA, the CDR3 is TGTGCCAGCAGTAACTCTGGGGCCAACGTCCTGACTTTC. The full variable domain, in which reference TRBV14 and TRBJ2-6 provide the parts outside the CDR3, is EAGVTQFPSHSVIEKGQTVTLRCDPISGHDNLYWYRRVMGKEIKFLLHFVKESKQDESGMPNNRFLAERTGGTYSTLKVQPAELEDSGVYFCASSNSGANVLTFGAGSRLTVL.

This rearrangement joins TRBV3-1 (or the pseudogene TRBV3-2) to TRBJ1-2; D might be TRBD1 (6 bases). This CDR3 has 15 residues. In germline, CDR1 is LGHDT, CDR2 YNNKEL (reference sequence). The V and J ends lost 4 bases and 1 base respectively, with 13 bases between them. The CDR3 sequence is CASSRQTGYNYGYTF. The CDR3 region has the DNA TGTGCCAGCAGCCGTCAGACAGGTTATAACTATGGCTACACCTTC.

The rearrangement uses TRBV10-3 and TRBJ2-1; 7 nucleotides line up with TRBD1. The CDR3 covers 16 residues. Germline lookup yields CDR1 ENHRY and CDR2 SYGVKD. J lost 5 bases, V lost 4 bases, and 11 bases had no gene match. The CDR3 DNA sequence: TGTGCCATCAGTGGGCAAAGGGACAGAAGTAACAATGAGCAGTTCTTC. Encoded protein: CAISGQRDRSNNEQFF.

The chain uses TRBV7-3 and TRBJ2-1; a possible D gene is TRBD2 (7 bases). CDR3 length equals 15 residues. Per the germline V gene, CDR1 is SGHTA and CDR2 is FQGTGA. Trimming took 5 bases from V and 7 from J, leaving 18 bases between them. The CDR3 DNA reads TGTGCCAGCAGCCGCGGGACGGGGGGCTCGAATGAGCAGTTCTTC. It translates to CASSRGTGGSNEQFF.

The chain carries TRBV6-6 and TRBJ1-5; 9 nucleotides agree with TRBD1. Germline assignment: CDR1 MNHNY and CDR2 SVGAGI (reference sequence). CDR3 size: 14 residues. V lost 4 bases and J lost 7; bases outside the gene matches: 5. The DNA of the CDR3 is TGTGCCAGCAGTTGGGACAGGGAGGAACAGCCCCAGCATTTT. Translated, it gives CASSWDREEQPQHF.

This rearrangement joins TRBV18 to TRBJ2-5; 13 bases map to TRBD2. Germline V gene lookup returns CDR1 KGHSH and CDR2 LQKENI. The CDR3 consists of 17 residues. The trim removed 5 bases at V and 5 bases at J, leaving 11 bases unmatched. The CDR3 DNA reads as TGTGCCAGCTCAGCCTCACTAGCGGGGGGGCCGATGGAGACCCAGTACTTC. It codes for CASSASLAGGPMETQYF.

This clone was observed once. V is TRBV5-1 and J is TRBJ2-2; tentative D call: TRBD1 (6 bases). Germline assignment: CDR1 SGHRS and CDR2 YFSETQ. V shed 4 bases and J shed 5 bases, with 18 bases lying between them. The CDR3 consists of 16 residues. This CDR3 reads CASSPGLGASTGELFF. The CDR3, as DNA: TGCGCCAGCAGCCCCGGGTTGGGGGCGTCAACCGGGGAGCTGTTTTTT.

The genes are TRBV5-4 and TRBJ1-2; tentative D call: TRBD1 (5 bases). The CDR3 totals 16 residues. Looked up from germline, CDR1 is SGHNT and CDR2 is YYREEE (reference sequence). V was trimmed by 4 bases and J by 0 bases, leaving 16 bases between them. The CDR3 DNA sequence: TGTGCCAGCAGCAAGGACTCGGGACTAGCTAACTATGGCTACACCTTC. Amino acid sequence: CASSKDSGLANYGYTF.

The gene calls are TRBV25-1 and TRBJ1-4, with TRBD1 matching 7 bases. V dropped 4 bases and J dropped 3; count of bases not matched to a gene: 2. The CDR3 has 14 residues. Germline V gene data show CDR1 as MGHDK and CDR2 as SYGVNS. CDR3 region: CASSGTGANEKLFF. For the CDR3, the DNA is TGTGCCAGCAGTGGGACAGGAGCTAATGAAAAACTGTTTTTT.

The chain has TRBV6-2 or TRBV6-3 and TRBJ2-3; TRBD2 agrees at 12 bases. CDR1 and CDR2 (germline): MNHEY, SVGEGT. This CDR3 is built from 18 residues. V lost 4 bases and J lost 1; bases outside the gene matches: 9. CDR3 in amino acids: CASSSSRLAGAGTDTQYF. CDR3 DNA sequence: TGTGCCAGCAGTTCCTCCAGACTAGCGGGGGCCGGCACAGATACGCAGTATTTT.

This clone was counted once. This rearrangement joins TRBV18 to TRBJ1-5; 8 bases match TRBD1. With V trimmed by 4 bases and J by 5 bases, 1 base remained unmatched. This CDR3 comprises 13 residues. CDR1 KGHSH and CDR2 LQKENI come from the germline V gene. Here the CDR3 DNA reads TGTGCCAGCTCACAGACAGGGGATCAGCCCCAGCATTTT. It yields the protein CASSQTGDQPQHF.

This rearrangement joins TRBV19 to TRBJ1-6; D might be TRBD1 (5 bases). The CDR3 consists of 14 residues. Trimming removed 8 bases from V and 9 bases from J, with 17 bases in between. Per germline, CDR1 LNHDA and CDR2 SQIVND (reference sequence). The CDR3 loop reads CASSPRQTGSPLHF. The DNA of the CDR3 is TGTGCCAGTTCTCCGCGACAGACCGGTTCACCCCTCCACTTT.

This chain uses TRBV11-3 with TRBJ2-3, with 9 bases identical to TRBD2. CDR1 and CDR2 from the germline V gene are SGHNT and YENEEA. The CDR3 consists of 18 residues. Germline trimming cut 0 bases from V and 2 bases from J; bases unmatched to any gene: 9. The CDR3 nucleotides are TGTGCCAGCAGCTTAGAACCGGTGCGGGGGGGCGTCACAGATACGCAGTATTTT. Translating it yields CASSLEPVRGGVTDTQYF.

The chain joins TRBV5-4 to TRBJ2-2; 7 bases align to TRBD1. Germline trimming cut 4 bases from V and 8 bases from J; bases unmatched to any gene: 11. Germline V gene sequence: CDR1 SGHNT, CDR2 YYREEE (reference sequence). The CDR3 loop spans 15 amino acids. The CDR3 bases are TGTGCCAGCAGCGTGAAGATGACAGGGCGGGGGGAGCTGTTTTTT. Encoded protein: CASSVKMTGRGELFF.

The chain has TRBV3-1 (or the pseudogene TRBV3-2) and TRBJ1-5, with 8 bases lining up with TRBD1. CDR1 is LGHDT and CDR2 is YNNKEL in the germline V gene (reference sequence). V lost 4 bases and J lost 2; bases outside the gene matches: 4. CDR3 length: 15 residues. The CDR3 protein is CASSRGQVGNQPQHF. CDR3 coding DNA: TGTGCCAGCAGCCGGGGACAGGTGGGCAATCAGCCCCAGCATTTT.

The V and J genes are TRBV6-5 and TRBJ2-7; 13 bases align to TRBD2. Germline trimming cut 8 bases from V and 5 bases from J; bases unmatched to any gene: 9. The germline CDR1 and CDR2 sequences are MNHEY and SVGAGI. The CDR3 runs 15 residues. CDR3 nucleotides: TGTGCCAGCGGGCTACTAGCGGGGGGGCGGAACGAGCAGTACTTC. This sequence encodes CASGLLAGGRNEQYF.

CDR3 in DNA: TGTGCCAGCACTTGGACAGGGATAAACACCGGGGAGCTGTTTTTT. Translated, it gives CASTWTGINTGELFF. J is TRBJ2-2 and V is TRBV2; TRBD1 matches 8 bases. In germline, CDR1 is SNHLY, CDR2 FYNNEI. The CDR3 sequence is 15 residues long. With V trimmed by 7 bases and J by 2 bases, 6 bases remained unmatched.

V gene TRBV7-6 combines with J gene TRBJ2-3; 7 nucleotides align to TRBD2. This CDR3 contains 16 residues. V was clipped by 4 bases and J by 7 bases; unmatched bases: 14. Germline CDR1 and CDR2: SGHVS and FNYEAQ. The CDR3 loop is CASSSAMASGRNTQYF. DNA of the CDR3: TGTGCCAGCAGCTCAGCTATGGCTAGCGGTCGGAATACGCAGTATTTT.

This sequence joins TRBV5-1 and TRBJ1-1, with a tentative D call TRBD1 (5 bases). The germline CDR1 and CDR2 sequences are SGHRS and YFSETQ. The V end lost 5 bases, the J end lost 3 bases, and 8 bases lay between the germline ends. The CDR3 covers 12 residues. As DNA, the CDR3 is TGCGCCAGCAGAATAGGGGACACTGAAGCTTTCTTT. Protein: CASRIGDTEAFF.